The present entry profiles one TCR beta chain with its context. As yet, its antigen is unknown. The data belong to a study of CXCR3-negative and CXCR3-positive naive CD8 T cells. Study-wide points: CXCR3-positive naive cells had more hydrophobic TRB CDR3s than CXCR3-negative naive cells.

Germline lookup yields CDR1 LNHDA and CDR2 SQIVND (reference sequence). This CDR3 is 15 amino acids long. 5' RACE that incorporated UMI labels was used to prepare the TRB cDNA libraries. TCRdb reanalyzed the 5' RACE reads, giving one entry per CDR3 protein sequence and no DNA. The sample table sets out some 140,000 distinct CDR3 sequences. The V gene is TRBV19, the J gene TRBJ2-7; TCRdb's D call of TRBD1 is untestable without DNA. Source material: naive CXCR3+ CD8+ T cells from blood. Subset defined: CD45RO-CCR7+CD27+CD95- naive CD8+ T cells expressing CXCR3 (TNR3+). The source is a human donor in good health. Some clones in this sample may be carry-over from other donors' samples. CDR3 amino acids: CASSPGTGGTHEQYF.